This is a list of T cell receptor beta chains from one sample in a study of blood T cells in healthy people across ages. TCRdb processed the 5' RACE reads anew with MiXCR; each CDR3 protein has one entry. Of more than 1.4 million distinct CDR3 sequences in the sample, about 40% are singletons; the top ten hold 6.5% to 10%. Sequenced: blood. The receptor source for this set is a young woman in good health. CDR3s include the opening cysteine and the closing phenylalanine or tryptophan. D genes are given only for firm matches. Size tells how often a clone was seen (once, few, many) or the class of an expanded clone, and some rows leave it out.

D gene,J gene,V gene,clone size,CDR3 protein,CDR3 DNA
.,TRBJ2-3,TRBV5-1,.,CASSLGQGYPDTQYF,TGCGCCAGCAGCTTGGGGCAGGGATACCCCGATACGCAGTATTTT
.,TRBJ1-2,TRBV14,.,CASSQGFGYGYTF,TGTGCCAGCAGCCAAGGGTTCGGGTATGGCTACACCTTC
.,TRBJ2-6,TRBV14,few,CASSGTGTANVLTF,TGTGCCAGCAGCGGGACCGGGACAGCCAACGTCCTGACTTTC
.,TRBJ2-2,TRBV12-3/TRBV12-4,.,CASSFSPPGELFF,TGTGCCAGCAGTTTCTCACCTCCCGGGGAGCTGTTTTTT
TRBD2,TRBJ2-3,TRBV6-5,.,CASSKVARGGADTQYF,TGTGCCAGCAGCAAAGTTGCGCGGGGGGGCGCAGATACGCAGTATTTT
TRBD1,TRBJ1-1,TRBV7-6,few,CASSPSRGQPNTEAFF,TGTGCCAGCAGCCCCAGTAGGGGACAGCCGAACACTGAAGCTTTCTTT
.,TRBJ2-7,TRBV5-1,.,CASSGTNIRAGLNPYEQYF,TGCGCCAGCAGCGGAACCAACATACGGGCCGGTCTTAATCCCTACGAGCAGTACTTC
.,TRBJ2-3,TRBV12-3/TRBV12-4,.,CASRDNLLGTDTQYF,TGTGCCAGCCGGGATAACCTCCTCGGCACAGATACGCAGTATTTT
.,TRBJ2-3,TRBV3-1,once,CASSPDLLATDTQYF,TGTGCCAGCAGCCCCGATCTCCTCGCTACAGATACGCAGTATTTT
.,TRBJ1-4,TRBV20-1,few,CSAGGVAPNEKLFF,TGCAGTGCTGGGGGGGTAGCACCAAATGAAAAACTGTTTTTT